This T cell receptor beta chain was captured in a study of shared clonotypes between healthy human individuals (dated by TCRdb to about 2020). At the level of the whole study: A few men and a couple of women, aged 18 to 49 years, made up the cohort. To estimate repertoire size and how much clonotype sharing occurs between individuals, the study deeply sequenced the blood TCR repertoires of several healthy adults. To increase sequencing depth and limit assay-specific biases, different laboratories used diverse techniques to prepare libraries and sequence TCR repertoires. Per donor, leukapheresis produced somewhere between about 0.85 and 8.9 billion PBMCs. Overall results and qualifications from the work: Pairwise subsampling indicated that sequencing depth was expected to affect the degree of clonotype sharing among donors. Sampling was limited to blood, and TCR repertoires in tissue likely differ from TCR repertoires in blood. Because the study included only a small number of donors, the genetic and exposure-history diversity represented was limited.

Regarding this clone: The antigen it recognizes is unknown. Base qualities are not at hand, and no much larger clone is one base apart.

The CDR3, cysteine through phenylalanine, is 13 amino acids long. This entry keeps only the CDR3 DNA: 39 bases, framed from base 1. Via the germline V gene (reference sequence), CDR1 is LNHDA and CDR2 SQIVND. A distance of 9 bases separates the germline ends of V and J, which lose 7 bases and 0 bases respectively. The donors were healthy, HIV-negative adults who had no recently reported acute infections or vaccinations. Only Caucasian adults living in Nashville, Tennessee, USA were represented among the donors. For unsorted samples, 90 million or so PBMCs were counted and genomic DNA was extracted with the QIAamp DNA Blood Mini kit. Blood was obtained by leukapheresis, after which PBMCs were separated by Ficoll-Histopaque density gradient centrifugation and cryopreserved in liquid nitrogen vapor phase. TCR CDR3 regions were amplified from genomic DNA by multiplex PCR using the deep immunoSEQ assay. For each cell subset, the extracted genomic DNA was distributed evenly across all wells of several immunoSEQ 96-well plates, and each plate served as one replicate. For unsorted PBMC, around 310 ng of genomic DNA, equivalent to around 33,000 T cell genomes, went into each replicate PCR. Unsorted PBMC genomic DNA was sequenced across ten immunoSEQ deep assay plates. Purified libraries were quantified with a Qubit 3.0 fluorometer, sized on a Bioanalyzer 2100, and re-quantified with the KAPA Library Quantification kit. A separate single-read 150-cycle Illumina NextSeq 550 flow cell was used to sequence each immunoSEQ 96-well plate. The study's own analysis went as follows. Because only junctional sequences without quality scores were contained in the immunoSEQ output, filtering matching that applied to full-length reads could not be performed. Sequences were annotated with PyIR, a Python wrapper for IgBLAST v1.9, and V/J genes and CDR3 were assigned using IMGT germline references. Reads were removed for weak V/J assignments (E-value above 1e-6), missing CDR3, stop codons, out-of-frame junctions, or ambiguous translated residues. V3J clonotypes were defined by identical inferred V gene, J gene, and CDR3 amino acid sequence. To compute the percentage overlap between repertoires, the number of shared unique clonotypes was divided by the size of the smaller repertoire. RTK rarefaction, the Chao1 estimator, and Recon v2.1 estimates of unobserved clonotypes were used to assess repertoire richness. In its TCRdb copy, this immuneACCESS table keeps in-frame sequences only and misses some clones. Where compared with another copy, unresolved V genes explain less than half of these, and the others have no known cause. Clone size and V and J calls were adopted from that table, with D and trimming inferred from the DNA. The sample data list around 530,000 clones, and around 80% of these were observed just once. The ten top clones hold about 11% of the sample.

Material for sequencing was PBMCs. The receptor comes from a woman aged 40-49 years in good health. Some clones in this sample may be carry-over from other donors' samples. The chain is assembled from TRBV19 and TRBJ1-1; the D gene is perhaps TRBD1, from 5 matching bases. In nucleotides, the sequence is TGTGCCAGTACTGGGACGATGAACACTGAAGCTTTCTTT. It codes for CASTGTMNTEAFF.